This TCR beta chain was identified in a study of identical twins. Findings and caveats of the study: Among out-of-frame alpha sequences shared by twins, low generation probability occurred in excess.

This clonotype was seen more than once but under ten times. The target antigen is unknown. Via MiXCR, TCRdb re-called the 5' RACE reads, giving one row per CDR3 protein. The sample yields about 690,000 distinct CDR3 sequences, 5.5% to 6.5% seen once. Trimming removed 5 bases from V and 5 bases from J; junction bases left unmatched: 3. CDR1 is GTSNPN and CDR2 is SVGIG in the germline V gene (reference sequence). This CDR3 has 13 amino acids. The chain has TRBV30 and TRBJ1-4; TRBD1 matches at 9 bases. This clonotype was obtained from a man between 18 and 35 years old in good health. Sample: naive T cells sorted from blood. The CDR3 DNA follows: TGTGCCTGGTCCGGGACAGGGAATGAAAAACTGTTTTTT. It encodes CAWSGTGNEKLFF.